Included here is one T cell receptor beta chain sequence, with context. Its matching antigen is unknown. An end of the junction does not agree with germline; a read error may underlie this. The sample comes from a study of shared clonotypes between healthy human individuals. Every subset had its genomic DNA shared out evenly among several immunoSEQ plates. Repertoires were generated with immunoSEQ multiplex PCR, while TCRdb's copy carries only in-frame clones and drops some. The table includes roughly 1,500,000 clones, approximately 98.5% detected once. Germline CDR1 and CDR2: SSHAT and FNYEAQ (reference sequence). CDR3 size: 13 residues. Study observations and caveats: Among donors, the sharing of clonotypes was expected to be influenced by sequencing depth. Sorted-subset samples were not fully sequenced, rarefaction indicated.

Source material: naive CD4+ T cells sorted from blood. Indicated subset: CD45RA+ positively selected. The chain uses TRBV7-7 and TRBJ2-7; D perhaps matches TRBD1 (5 bases). This TCR came from a man between 25 and 39 years old in good health. The CDR3 spells CASSFPGSYEQYF. The CDR3 DNA is TGTGCTAGCAGCTTCCCAGGGTCCTACGAGCAGTACTTC.